This T cell receptor (beta chain) was captured in a study of beta chain features in type 1 diabetes. Every isolated RNA sample was fully reverse transcribed, so sequencing captured expressed TCRB transcripts. The data were produced by immunoSEQ multiplex PCR, yet TCRdb's version contains in-frame clones alone and is incomplete. This sample has 430,000 or so clones, with approximately 10% found just once. This clone was picked up a small number of times. One end of the junction fails to match germline, which may point to a read error. Germline values: CDR1 SGHNT, CDR2 YYREEE (reference sequence). CDR3 length: 13 residues.

Material: naive CD4+ T cells from blood. The clonotype comes from a woman in her late teens or twenties in good health. The chain uses TRBV5-4 and TRBJ1-1; D is undetermined. As DNA, the CDR3 is TGCGCCAGCAGCCAGGAGATGAACACTGAAGCTTTCTTT. It codes for CASSQEMNTEAFF.